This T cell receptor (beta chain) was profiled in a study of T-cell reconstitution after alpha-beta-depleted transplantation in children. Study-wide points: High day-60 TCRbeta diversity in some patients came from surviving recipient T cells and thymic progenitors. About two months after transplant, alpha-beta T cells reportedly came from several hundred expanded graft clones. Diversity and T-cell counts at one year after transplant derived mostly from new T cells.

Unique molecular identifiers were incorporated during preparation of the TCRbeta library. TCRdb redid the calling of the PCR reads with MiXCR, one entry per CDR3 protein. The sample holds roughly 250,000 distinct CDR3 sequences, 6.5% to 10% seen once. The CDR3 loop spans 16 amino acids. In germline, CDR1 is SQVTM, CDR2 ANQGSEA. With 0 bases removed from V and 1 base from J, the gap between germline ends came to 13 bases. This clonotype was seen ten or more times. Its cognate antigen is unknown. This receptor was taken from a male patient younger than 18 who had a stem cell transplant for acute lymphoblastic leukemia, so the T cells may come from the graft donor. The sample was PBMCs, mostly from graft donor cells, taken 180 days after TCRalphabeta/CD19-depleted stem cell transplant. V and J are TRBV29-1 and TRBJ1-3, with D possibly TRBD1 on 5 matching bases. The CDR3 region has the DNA TGCAGCGTTGAAGATCTCGGGGGACCGTCTGGAAACACCATATATTTT. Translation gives CSVEDLGGPSGNTIYF.